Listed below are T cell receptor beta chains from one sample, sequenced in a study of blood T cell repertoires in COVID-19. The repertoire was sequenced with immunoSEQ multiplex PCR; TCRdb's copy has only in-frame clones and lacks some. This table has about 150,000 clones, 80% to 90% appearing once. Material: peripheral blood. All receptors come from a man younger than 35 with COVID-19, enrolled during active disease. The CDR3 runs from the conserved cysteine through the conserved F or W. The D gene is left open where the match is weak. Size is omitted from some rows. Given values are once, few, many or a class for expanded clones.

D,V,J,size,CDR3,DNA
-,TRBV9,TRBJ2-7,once,CASSVAAGSPYEQYF,TGTGCCAGCAGCGTAGCGGCAGGGTCCCCCTACGAGCAGTACTTC
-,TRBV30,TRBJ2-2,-,CAWSPGVNTGELFF,TGTGCCTGGAGCCCAGGGGTGAACACCGGGGAGCTGTTTTTT
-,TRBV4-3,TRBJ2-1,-,CASGRREPPGVVLDEQFF,TGCGCCAGCGGTCGGCGTGAACCGCCGGGAGTGGTCTTAGATGAGCAGTTCTTC
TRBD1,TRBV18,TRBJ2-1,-,CASSPIGQAYNEQFF,TGTGCCAGCTCACCCATAGGACAGGCCTACAATGAGCAGTTCTTC
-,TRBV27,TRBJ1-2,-,CASWGSYGYTF,TGTGCCAGCTGGGGCAGCTATGGCTACACCTTC
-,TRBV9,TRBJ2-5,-,CASSVGVVGPEETQYF,TGTGCCAGCAGCGTAGGGGTAGTGGGCCCCGAGGAGACCCAGTACTTC
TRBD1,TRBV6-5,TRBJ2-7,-,CASRGDRGVSYEQYF,TGTGCCAGCAGGGGGGACAGGGGAGTCTCCTACGAGCAGTACTTC
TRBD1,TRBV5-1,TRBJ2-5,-,CASSPGGRETQYF,TGCGCCAGCAGCCCAGGGGGCCGTGAGACCCAGTACTTC
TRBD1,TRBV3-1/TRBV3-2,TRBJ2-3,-,CASVDRGTDTQYF,TGTGCCAGCGTAGACAGGGGCACAGATACGCAGTATTTT
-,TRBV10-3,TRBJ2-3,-,CAISLTGIADTQYF,TGTGCCATCAGTCTGACAGGAATTGCAGATACGCAGTATTTT
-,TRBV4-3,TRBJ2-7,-,CASSQDVQIYEQYF,TGCGCCAGCAGCCAAGACGTACAGATCTACGAGCAGTACTTC
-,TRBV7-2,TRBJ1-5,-,CASSLDSRGQPQHF,TGTGCCAGCAGCTTAGATAGTCGGGGTCAGCCCCAGCATTTT
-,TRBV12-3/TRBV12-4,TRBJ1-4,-,CASSPGGKLFF,TGTGCCAGCAGCCCGGGAGGAAAACTGTTTTTT
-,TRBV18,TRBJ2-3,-,CASFPSLPDIGETTSTDTQYF,TGTGCCAGCTTCCCCTCTTTGCCCGACATTGGGGAGACTACTAGCACAGATACGCAGTATTTT
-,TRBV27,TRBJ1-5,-,CASSLQQGYQPQHF,TGTGCCAGCAGCCTTCAACAGGGATATCAGCCCCAGCATTTT
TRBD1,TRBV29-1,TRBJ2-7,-,CSVGTGTYEQYF,TGCAGCGTCGGGACAGGGACCTACGAGCAGTACTTC
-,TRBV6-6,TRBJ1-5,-,CASTSGGAQPQHF,TGTGCCAGCACCTCGGGAGGGGCTCAGCCCCAGCATTTT
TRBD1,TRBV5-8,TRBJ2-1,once,CASSLALQGVFF,TGTGCCAGCAGCTTGGCTTTGCAGGGGGTGTTCTTC
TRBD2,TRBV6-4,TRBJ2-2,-,CASSPQSGSGTGELFF,TGTGCCAGCAGTCCGCAAAGCGGGAGCGGAACCGGGGAGCTGTTTTTT
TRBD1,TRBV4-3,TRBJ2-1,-,CASSQTDRVMWNEQFF,TGCGCCAGCAGCCAAACGGACAGGGTGATGTGGAATGAGCAGTTCTTC
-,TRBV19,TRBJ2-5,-,CASSIGGVAGSQETQYF,TGTGCCAGTAGTATCGGTGGTGTGGCGGGGTCCCAAGAGACCCAGTACTTC
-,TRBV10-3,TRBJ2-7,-,CAISPVRSYEQYF,TGTGCCATCTCCCCTGTCAGATCCTACGAGCAGTACTTC
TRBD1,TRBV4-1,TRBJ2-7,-,CASSQGQGSYEQYF,TGCGCCAGCAGCCAAGGACAGGGGAGCTACGAGCAGTACTTC
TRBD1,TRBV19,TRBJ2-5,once,CASSIGTAKETQYF,TGTGCCAGTAGTATTGGGACAGCCAAAGAGACCCAGTACTTC
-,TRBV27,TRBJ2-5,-,CASSDRDTQETQYF,TGTGCCAGCAGTGACCGGGACACTCAAGAGACCCAGTACTTC
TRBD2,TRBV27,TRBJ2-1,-,CASSDRGTSGRGEQFF,TGTGCCAGCAGTGATCGAGGGACTAGCGGGAGGGGGGAGCAGTTCTTC
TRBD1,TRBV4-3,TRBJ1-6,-,CASSQDEGARSPLHF,TGCGCCAGCAGCCAAGATGAGGGGGCAAGATCACCCCTCCACTTT
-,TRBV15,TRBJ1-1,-,CATSREGGAYTEAFF,TGTGCCACCAGCAGAGAGGGGGGGGCTTACACTGAAGCTTTCTTT
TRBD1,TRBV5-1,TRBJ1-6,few,CASSTGQGSGSPLHF,TGCGCCAGCAGCACTGGACAGGGCAGTGGGTCACCCCTCCACTTT
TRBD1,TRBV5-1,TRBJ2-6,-,CASSLAGTGAPSGANVLTF,TGCGCCAGCAGCTTGGCCGGGACAGGGGCTCCCTCTGGGGCCAACGTCCTGACTTTC
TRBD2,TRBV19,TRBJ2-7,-,CASSSLGTSGTYEQYF,TGTGCCAGTAGTTCTCTCGGGACTAGCGGGACCTACGAGCAGTACTTC
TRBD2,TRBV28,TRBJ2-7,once,CASSLAGGRYEQYF,TGTGCCAGCAGTTTAGCGGGAGGTCGGTACGAGCAGTACTTC
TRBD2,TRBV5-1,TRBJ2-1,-,CASSYLGTSVMSSYNEQFF,TGCGCCAGCAGCTACCTTGGGACTAGCGTAATGAGCTCCTACAATGAGCAGTTCTTC